This entry features one TCR beta chain sequence. Germline assignment: CDR1 ENHRY and CDR2 SYGVKD. The trim removed 3 bases at V and 3 bases at J, leaving 6 bases unmatched. The CDR3 totals 16 residues. Profiling relied on immunoSEQ multiplex PCR, and the TCRdb table lists in-frame clones only, not all of them. Among about 360,000 clones listed, roughly 88% were seen once. The data derive from a study of cytomegalovirus exposure and HLA in healthy donors. The source material was PBMCs. The TCR comes from a woman aged 18 to 35 in good health and CMV-seronegative. V usage is TRBV10-3 and J usage is TRBJ2-1, with TRBD1 matching 9 bases. CDR3 amino acids: CAISDTTGGVYNEQFF. DNA for the CDR3: TGTGCCATCAGTGACACCACAGGGGGCGTCTACAATGAGCAGTTCTTC.